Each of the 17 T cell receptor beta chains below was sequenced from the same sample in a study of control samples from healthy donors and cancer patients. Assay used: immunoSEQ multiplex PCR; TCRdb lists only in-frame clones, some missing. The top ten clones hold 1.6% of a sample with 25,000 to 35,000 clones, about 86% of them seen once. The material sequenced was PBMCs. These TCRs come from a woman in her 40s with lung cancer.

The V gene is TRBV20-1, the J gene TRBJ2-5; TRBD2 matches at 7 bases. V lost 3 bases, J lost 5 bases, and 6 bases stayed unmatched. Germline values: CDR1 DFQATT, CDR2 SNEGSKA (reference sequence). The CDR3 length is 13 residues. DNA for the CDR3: TGCAGTGCTAGTATGGTCGGGGGGGAGACCCAGTACTTC. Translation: CSASMVGGETQYF.

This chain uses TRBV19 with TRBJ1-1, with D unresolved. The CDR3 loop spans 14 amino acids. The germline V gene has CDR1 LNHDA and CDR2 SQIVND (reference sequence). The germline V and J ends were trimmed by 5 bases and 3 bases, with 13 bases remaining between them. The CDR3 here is CASSEDPRDTEAFF. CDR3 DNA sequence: TGTGCCAGTAGTGAAGACCCGAGGGACACTGAAGCTTTCTTT.

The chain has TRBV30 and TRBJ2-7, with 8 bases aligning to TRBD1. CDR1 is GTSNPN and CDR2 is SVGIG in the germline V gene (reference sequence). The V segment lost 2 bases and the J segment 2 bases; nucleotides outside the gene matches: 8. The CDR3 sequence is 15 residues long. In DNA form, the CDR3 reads TGTGCCTGGAGTCCTGGGACAGGCGTCACCTACGAGCAGTACTTC. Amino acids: CAWSPGTGVTYEQYF.

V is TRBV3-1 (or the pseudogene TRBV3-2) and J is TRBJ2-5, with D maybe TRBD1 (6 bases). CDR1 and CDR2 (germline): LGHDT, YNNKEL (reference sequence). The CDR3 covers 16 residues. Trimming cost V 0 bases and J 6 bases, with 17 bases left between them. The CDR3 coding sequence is TGTGCCAGCAGCCAAGATGGTGGCAGGGGTATCCAGACCCAGTACTTC. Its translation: CASSQDGGRGIQTQYF.

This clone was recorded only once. The CDR3 DNA sequence: TGTGCCAGCTCACCACCCACCGCCGGAACCGGGACGAGGGGCCATGAGCAGTTCTTC. It specifies CASSPPTAGTGTRGHEQFF. The chain joins TRBV18 to TRBJ2-1; tentatively, D is TRBD1 or TRBD2 (5 bases each). Trimming left V 0 bases short and J 8 bases short, with 26 bases between. CDR3 length: 19 amino acids. Germline V CDR1 and CDR2: KGHSH, LQKENI.

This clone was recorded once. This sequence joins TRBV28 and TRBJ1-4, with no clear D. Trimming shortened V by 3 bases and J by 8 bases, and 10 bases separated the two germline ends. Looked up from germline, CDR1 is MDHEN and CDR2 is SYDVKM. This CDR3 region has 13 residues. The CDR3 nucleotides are TGTGCCAGCAGTTTTTTGGGAAGCGAAAAACTGTTTTTT. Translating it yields CASSFLGSEKLFF.

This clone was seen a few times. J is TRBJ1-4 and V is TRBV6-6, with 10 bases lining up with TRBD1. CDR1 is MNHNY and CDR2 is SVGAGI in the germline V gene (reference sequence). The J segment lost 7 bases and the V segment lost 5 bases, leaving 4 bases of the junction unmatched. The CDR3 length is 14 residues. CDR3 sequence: CASSTGTGAEKLFF. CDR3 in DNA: TGTGCCAGCAGTACCGGGACAGGGGCTGAAAAACTGTTTTTT.

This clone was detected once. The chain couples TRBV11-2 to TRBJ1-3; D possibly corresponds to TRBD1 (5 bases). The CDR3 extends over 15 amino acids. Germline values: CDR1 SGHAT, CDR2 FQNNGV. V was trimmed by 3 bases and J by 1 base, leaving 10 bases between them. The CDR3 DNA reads TGTGCCAGCAGCTTCACCGGGACGTCTGGAAACACCATATATTTT. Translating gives CASSFTGTSGNTIYF.

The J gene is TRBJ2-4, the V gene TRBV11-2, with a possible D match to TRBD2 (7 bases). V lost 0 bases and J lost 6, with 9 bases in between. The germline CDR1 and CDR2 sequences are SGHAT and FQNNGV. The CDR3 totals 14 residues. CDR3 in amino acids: CASSLERGGNIQYF. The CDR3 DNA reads TGTGCCAGCAGCTTAGAGAGGGGGGGAAACATTCAGTACTTC. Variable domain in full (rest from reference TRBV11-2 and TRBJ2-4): EAGVAQSPRYKIIEKRQSVAFWCNPISGHATLYWYQQILGQGPKLLIQFQNNGVVDDSQLPKDRFSAERLKGVDSTLKIQPAKLEDSAVYLCASSLERGGNIQYFGAGTRLSVL.

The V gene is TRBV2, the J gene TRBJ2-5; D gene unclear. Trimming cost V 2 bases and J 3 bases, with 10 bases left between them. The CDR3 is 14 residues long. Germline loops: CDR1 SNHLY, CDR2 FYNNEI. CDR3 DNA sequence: TGTGCCAGCAGTGAACGGCTAAAAGAAGAGACCCAGTACTTC. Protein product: CASSERLKEETQYF.

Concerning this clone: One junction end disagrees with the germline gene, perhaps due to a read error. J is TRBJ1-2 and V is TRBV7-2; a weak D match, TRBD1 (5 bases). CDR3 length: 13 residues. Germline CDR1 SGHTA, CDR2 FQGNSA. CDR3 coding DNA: TGTGCCAGCAGTTTAGAGGGGCTCAGGGGCTACACCTTC. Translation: CASSLEGLRGYTF. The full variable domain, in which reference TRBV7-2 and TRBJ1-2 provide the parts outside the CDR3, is GAGVSQSPSNKVTEKGKDVELRCDPISGHTALYWYRQSLGQGLEFLIYFQGNSAPDKSGLPSDRFSAERTGGSVSTLTIQRTQQEDSAVYLCASSLEGLRGYTFGSGTRLTVV.

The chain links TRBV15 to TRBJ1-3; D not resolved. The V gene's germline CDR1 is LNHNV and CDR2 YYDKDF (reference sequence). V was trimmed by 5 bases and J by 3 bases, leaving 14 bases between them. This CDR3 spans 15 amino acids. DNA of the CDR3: TGTGCCACCAGCGGAGGGAAGACTTATGGAAACACCATATATTTT. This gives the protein CATSGGKTYGNTIYF.

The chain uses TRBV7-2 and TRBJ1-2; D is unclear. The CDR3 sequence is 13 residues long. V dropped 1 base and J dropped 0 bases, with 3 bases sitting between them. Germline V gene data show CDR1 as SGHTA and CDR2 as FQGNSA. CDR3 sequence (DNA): TGTGCCAGCAGCTTAGGGGCTAACTATGGCTACACCTTC. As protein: CASSLGANYGYTF. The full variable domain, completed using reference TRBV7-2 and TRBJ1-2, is GAGVSQSPSNKVTEKGKDVELRCDPISGHTALYWYRQSLGQGLEFLIYFQGNSAPDKSGLPSDRFSAERTGGSVSTLTIQRTQQEDSAVYLCASSLGANYGYTFGSGTRLTVV.

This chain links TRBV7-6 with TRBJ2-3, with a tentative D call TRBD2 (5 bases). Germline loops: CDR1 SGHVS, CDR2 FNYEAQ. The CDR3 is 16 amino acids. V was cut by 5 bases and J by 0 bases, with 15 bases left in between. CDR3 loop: CASSPSVSVSTDTQYF. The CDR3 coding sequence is TGTGCCAGCAGCCCCTCGGTTAGCGTTAGCACAGATACGCAGTATTTT.

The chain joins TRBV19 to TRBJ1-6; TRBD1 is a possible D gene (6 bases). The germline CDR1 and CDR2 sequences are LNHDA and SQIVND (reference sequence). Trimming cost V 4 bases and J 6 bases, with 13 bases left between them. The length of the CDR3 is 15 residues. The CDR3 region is CASSSRGPGNSPLHF. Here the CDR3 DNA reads TGTGCCAGTAGTAGCAGGGGACCGGGTAATTCACCCCTCCACTTT. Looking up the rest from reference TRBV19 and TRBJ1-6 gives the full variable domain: DGGITQSPKYLFRKEGQNVTLSCEQNLNHDAMYWYRQDPGQGLRLIYYSQIVNDFQKGDIAEGYSVSREKKESFPLTVTSAQKNPTAFYLCASSSRGPGNSPLHFGNGTRLTVT.

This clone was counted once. CDR3 nucleotide sequence: TGTGCCAGCAGCTTTCAACAGGAAGCTTTCTTT. The encoded protein is CASSFQQEAFF. The J gene is TRBJ1-1, the V gene TRBV5-4, with D uncertain. CDR1 and CDR2 (germline): SGHNT, YYREEE (reference sequence). V was trimmed by 2 bases and J by 8 bases, leaving 7 bases between them. There are 11 residues in the CDR3.

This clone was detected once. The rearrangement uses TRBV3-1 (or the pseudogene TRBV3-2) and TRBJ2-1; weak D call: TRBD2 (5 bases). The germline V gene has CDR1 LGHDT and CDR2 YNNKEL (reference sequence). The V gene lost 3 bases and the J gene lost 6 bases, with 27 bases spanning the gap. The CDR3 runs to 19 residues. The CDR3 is CASSHFLSGLPKASNEQFF. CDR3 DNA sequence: TGTGCCAGCAGCCATTTTCTATCCGGACTGCCGAAAGCCTCCAATGAGCAGTTCTTC.